This T cell receptor beta chain was retrieved from a study of blood T cell repertoires in COVID-19. Those enrolled, adults aged roughly 18 to 95 years, came from around 24 US areas. In the original analysis: Reference gene primer amplification gave nucleated cell count estimates. Data came from immunoSEQ multiplex PCR; TCRdb stores just in-frame clones and leaves some out. V and J calls and clone size come straight from that table; D and trimming were deduced from the DNA. The data hold some 160,000 clones, with about four fifths observed a single time. The clonotype comes from a woman aged 60-70 years who had recovered from COVID-19. Sequencing was done on a sample of PBMCs or T cells enriched from blood (not recorded which).

CDR3 nucleotides: TGTGCCACCAGCAGAGCGGGGACAGGTTCTTCCTACGAGCAGTACTTC. Translated: CATSRAGTGSSYEQYF. The chain recombines TRBV15 with TRBJ2-7; 8 bases line up with TRBD1. CDR3 length: 16 residues. Germline V lookup: CDR1 LNHNV, CDR2 YYDKDF (reference sequence). V lost 1 base and J lost 1; bases outside the gene matches: 6.